Sequencing of this T cell receptor beta chain was carried out in a study of cytomegalovirus exposure and HLA in healthy donors. Vbeta (60) and Jbeta (13) primers were used in the PCR. TCRdb's copy holds only in-frame clones and misses some; the assay was immunoSEQ multiplex PCR. The profile shows some 70,000 clones, about 81% of them singletons. Per the germline V gene, CDR1 is SGHAT and CDR2 is FQNNGV. The CDR3 runs 17 residues. With V trimmed by 5 bases and J by 3 bases, 12 bases remained unmatched. This rearrangement joins TRBV11-2 to TRBJ1-4; 7 bases match TRBD1. This sequence originates from a human donor in good health. What was sequenced was PBMCs. The CDR3 DNA is TGTGCCAGCAGCCCGGGACAGAGGGATTGGGCTAATGAAAAACTGTTTTTT. It yields the protein CASSPGQRDWANEKLFF.